Listed here are 13 T cell receptor beta chains from one sample, sequenced in a study of blood T cell repertoires in COVID-19. The assay was immunoSEQ multiplex PCR, and TCRdb's table has in-frame clones only and misses some. The sample lists 50,000 to 80,000 clones; around 80% were seen once. Sequenced sample: peripheral blood. All receptors derive from a man in his sixties with COVID-19, enrolled during active disease.

The chain couples TRBV5-6 to TRBJ2-3; TRBD2 agrees at 7 bases. V lost 4 bases, J lost 6 bases, and 8 bases stayed unmatched. This CDR3 region has 14 residues. Germline V gene data show CDR1 as SGHDT and CDR2 as YYEEEE. CDR3 in amino acids: CASSGGAGEDTQYF. DNA for the CDR3: TGTGCCAGCAGCGGTGGGGCGGGGGAGGATACGCAGTATTTT.

V gene TRBV18 combines with J gene TRBJ1-6, with 10 bases fitting TRBD1. The ends lost 3 bases at V and 10 bases at J; junction bases unmatched: 6. The CDR3 spans 15 residues. Germline assignment: CDR1 KGHSH and CDR2 LQKENI. The CDR3 loop is CASSPGDRGLSPLHF. CDR3 in DNA: TGTGCCAGCTCACCGGGAGACAGGGGGCTCTCACCCCTCCACTTT.

In DNA, the CDR3 is TGCGCCAGCAGCTATGGGCAGGGGGCGAATGAGCAGTTCTTC. This codes for CASSYGQGANEQFF. The chain links TRBV5-1 to TRBJ2-1; 8 bases fit TRBD1. Germline CDR1 is SGHRS and CDR2 is YFSETQ. With V trimmed by 3 bases and J by 7 bases, 6 bases remained unmatched. The CDR3 is 14 amino acids.

V and J are TRBV10-2 and TRBJ2-1, with 7 positions matching TRBD2. Germline V gene data show CDR1 as WSHSY and CDR2 as SAAADI. Trimming took 1 base from V and 2 from J; bases not matched to a gene: 11. The CDR3 runs to 18 residues. CDR3 DNA: TGCGCCAGCAGTGAGTATGTGGCCGGGAGGAACCCCTACAATGAGCAGTTCTTC. Protein product: CASSEYVAGRNPYNEQFF.

The chain joins TRBV24-1 to TRBJ2-3; 7 nucleotides align to TRBD2. CDR1 and CDR2 (germline): KGHDR, SFDVKD. CDR3 length equals 16 residues. With V trimmed by 9 bases and J by 4 bases, 15 bases remained unmatched. The CDR3 is CATPVALGGWADTQYF. The CDR3 DNA reads TGTGCCACCCCCGTGGCGTTGGGGGGGTGGGCAGATACGCAGTATTTT.

The genes are TRBV28 and TRBJ1-5, with 7 bases aligning to TRBD1. With V trimmed by 6 bases and J by 0 bases, 5 bases remained unmatched. Germline lookup yields CDR1 MDHEN and CDR2 SYDVKM. This CDR3 has 15 residues. The CDR3 DNA reads TGTGCCAGCAGCTCAGGGGGGCTTAGCAATCAGCCCCAGCATTTT. Translation: CASSSGGLSNQPQHF.

This chain links TRBV24-1 with TRBJ2-5, with D possibly matching TRBD1 (5 bases). With 4 bases removed from V and 3 bases from J, the gap between germline ends came to 8 bases. Germline-derived CDR1 and CDR2 are KGHDR and SFDVKD. The CDR3 is 13 amino acids. The CDR3 here is CATSERQKETQYF. CDR3 bases: TGTGCCACCAGTGAGAGACAGAAAGAGACCCAGTACTTC.

This clone was seen a handful of times. This sequence joins TRBV30 and TRBJ2-3, with 7 bases aligning to TRBD2. Germline V gives CDR1 GTSNPN, CDR2 SVGIG (reference sequence). Losses at the gene ends were 3 bases for V and 6 bases for J; bases not matched to a gene: 6. The CDR3 length is 13 residues. CDR3 DNA: TGTGCCTGGAGCGGGGCCGGGGGGGATACGCAGTATTTT. Protein sequence: CAWSGAGGDTQYF.

This sequence joins TRBV2 and TRBJ2-5; D perhaps matches TRBD2 (6 bases). In germline, CDR1 is SNHLY, CDR2 FYNNEI. The V and J ends lost 1 base and 5 bases respectively, with 14 bases between them. This CDR3 spans 15 amino acids. CDR3 bases: TGTGCCAGCAGTGAAGTTGGTGGGGGGAAGGAGACCCAGTACTTC. This encodes CASSEVGGGKETQYF.

The chain has TRBV19 and TRBJ1-2; D may be TRBD1 (6 bases). The CDR3 runs to 11 residues. Germline V gives CDR1 LNHDA, CDR2 SQIVND (reference sequence). V was shortened by 6 bases and J by 8 bases, with 10 bases between the two germline ends. CDR3 region: CASSTGSGYTF. The CDR3 nucleotides read TGTGCCAGTAGCACAGGGTCCGGCTACACCTTC.

The CDR3 DNA sequence: TGTGCGAGTCAACCGGGACAGGGTACGTCCCCATCCTACAATGAGCAGTTCTTC. Translation: CASQPGQGTSPSYNEQFF. J is TRBJ2-1 and V is TRBV7-9; 9 positions match TRBD1. The CDR3 has 18 amino acids. The V gene's germline CDR1 is SEHNR and CDR2 FQNEAQ (reference sequence).

The CDR3 spells CASSLQGAKNIQYF. CDR3 in DNA: TGTGCCAGCAGCTTACAGGGGGCCAAAAACATTCAGTACTTC. The J gene is TRBJ2-4, the V gene TRBV11-2; D is possibly TRBD1 (6 bases). Germline CDR1 SGHAT, CDR2 FQNNGV. This CDR3 comprises 14 residues. The germline V and J ends were trimmed by 2 bases and 1 base, with 6 bases remaining between them.

The V call is TRBV10-3, the J call TRBJ1-1; no firm D call. Germline V CDR1 and CDR2: ENHRY, SYGVKD. The CDR3 spans 13 residues. Trimming pared 8 bases from V and 7 bases from J, leaving 17 bases between. The CDR3 nucleotides read TGTGCCATCCTCGCCGGGTCCCTCGGTGAAGCTTTCTTT. Protein product: CAILAGSLGEAFF.